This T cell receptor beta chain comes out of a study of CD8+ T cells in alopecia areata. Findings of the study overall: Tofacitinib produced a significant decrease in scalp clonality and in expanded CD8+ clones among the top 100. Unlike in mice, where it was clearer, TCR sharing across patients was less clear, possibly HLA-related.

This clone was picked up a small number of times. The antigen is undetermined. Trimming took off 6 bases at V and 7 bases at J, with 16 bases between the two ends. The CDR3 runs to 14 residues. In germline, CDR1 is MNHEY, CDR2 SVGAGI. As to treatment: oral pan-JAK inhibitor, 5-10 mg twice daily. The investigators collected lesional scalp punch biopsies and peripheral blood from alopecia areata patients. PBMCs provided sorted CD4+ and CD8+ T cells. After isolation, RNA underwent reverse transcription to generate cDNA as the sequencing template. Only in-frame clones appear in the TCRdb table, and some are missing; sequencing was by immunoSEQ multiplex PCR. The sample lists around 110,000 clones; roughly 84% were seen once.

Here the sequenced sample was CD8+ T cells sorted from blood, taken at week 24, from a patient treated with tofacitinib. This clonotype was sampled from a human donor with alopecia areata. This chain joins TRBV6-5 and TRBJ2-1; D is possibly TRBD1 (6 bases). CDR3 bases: TGTGCCAGCAGCCCCTACAGGGTTGGGAATGAGCAGTTCTTC. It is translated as CASSPYRVGNEQFF.